This T cell receptor beta chain is from a study of blood T cell repertoires in COVID-19. On the study more broadly: The origin of the acute and convalescent COVID-19 samples was the United States, Italy and Spain. Sample material is recorded as cDNA or gDNA derived from T cells, B-cell-depleted T cells, or PBMCs.

Per germline, CDR1 SQVTM and CDR2 ANQGSEA. This CDR3 contains 14 residues. Trimming cost V 6 bases and J 0 bases; bases outside gene matches: 5. Authors' processing steps: Cell counts per sample came from amplifying reference gene primers. Repertoires were generated with immunoSEQ multiplex PCR, while TCRdb's copy carries only in-frame clones and drops some. The V and J calls and clone size are taken from that table; D and trimming were inferred from the DNA. The sample shows more than 100,000 clones, about 89% of them seen only once. The V gene is TRBV29-1, the J gene TRBJ1-1; 9 bases line up with TRBD1. This receptor was obtained from a man aged 45-65 years with active or convalescent COVID-19. What was sequenced was peripheral blood. CDR3 residues: CSVATGGLNTEAFF. DNA of the CDR3: TGCAGCGTCGCTACAGGGGGCCTGAACACTGAAGCTTTCTTT.